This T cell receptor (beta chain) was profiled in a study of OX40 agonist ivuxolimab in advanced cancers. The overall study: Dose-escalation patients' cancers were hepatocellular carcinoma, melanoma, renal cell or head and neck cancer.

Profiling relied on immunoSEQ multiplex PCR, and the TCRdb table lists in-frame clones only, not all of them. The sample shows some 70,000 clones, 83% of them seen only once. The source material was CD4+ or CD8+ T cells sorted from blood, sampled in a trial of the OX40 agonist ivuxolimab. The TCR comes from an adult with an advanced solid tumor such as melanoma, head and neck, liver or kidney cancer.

CDR3 protein: CASSEWVGSPQHF. CDR3 DNA sequence: TGTGCCAGCAGTGAATGGGTAGGCAGCCCCCAGCATTTT. The chain recombines TRBV6-1 with TRBJ1-5; D unresolved. Germline-derived CDR1 and CDR2 are MNHNS and SASEGT. Trimming stripped 2 bases from V and 10 bases from J, with 12 bases between. The CDR3 runs to 13 residues.